The clone carrying this T cell receptor beta chain was counted a few times. This entry is derived from a study of CD8+ T cells in alopecia areata. Overall study context: Oral tofacitinib (5 to 10 mg twice daily) was administered to treated patients.

The CDR3 length is 14 residues. Germline loops: CDR1 SQVTM, CDR2 ANQGSEA. Trimming pared 6 bases from V and 6 bases from J, leaving 20 bases between. Punch biopsies of lesional scalp, plus peripheral blood, were taken from alopecia areata patients. Following extraction, RNA underwent reverse transcription to cDNA, which served as the sequencing template. Clones were sequenced by immunoSEQ multiplex PCR, and TCRdb holds only the in-frame ones, with some missing. Counted here are about 150,000 clones, about 87% occurring once; the ten biggest clones make up around 15%. J is TRBJ1-2 and V is TRBV29-1; perhaps TRBD1 as D (6 bases). The starting material was CD8+ T cells sorted from blood, obtained at week 0. This TCR was sampled from a human donor with alopecia areata. The CDR3 sequence is CSVRTPDRIDGYTF. The CDR3 bases are TGCAGCGTCCGCACGCCCGACAGGATCGATGGCTACACCTTC.